One and the same sample provided the 9 T cell receptor beta chains below, sequenced in a study of CD8 T cells in ankylosing spondylitis (dated by TCRdb to the late 2010s). The library was produced with 5' RACE. The sequencing machine was an Illumina HiSeq 2500. In-frame beta chains were kept once TCRdb had trimmed the public reads at Q25 with fastp and called clones with MiXCR. Each record represents a unique CDR3 protein, reported with the most common genes and DNA among its rows. The table for this sample lists just over 300,000 distinct CDR3 sequences; more than 20% of them were counted only once. Of the sample, about 3.7% is held by the ten largest clones. The sample was blood, either unsorted or a sorted T cell fraction (not recorded which). The source is a female donor with ankylosing spondylitis or in good health (not recorded which).

This clonotype was found a few times. This chain joins TRBV12-3 or TRBV12-4 and TRBJ2-1; 8 nucleotides agree with TRBD2. Unmatched junction bases numbered 7, after V lost 6 bases and J lost 6 bases. CDR3 length equals 14 residues. The CDR3 nucleotides are TGTGCCAGCAGCATAGGGCTAGCGGGCAATGAGCAGTTCTTC. It encodes CASSIGLAGNEQFF.

This clonotype was seen more than once but under ten times. The chain uses TRBV5-4 and TRBJ2-5; D unresolved. Germline CDR1 and CDR2: SGHNT and YYREEE (reference sequence). Trimming removed 4 bases at V and 1 base at J, with 14 bases between. This CDR3 has 15 amino acids. CDR3 DNA sequence: TGTGCCAGCAGCCCGCGGCAAGAGCGCCAAGAGACCCAGTACTTC. It codes for CASSPRQERQETQYF. The variable domain in full, completed from reference TRBV5-4 and TRBJ2-5, reads ETGVTQSPTHLIKTRGQQVTLRCSSQSGHNTVSWYQQALGQGPQFIFQYYREEENGRGNFPPRFSGLQFPNYSSELNVNALELDDSALYLCASSPRQERQETQYFGPGTRLLVL.

This chain uses TRBV20-1 with TRBJ2-7, with 9 bases aligning to TRBD2. V gave up 3 bases and J gave up 0 bases; unmatched junction bases: 6. The CDR3 is 15 amino acids. Germline V gives CDR1 DFQATT, CDR2 SNEGSKA (reference sequence). CDR3 loop: CSARTSGTYSYEQYF. The CDR3 DNA reads as TGCAGTGCTAGGACTAGCGGAACCTACTCCTACGAGCAGTACTTC.

As DNA, the CDR3 is TGCAGTGCAGGATGGAGCCAAGAGACCCAGTACTTC. Translated: CSAGWSQETQYF. The chain recombines TRBV20-1 with TRBJ2-5; the D is unclear. The CDR3 extends over 12 amino acids. Germline CDR1 reads DFQATT; CDR2 reads SNEGSKA (reference sequence). Between the trimmed V and J ends, which lost 6 bases and 1 base, there was a span of 9 bases.

This chain links TRBV12-5 with TRBJ1-2; D gene uncertain. Trimming cost V 3 bases and J 7 bases, with 9 bases left between them. Germline V CDR1 and CDR2: LGHNT, FRNRAP. The CDR3 totals 12 residues. The CDR3 reads CASGFQSSGYTF. The CDR3 bases are TGTGCTAGTGGTTTTCAGTCATCTGGCTACACCTTC.

This chain links TRBV7-3 with TRBJ2-1; D is perhaps TRBD1 or TRBD2 (6 bases each). There are 15 residues in the CDR3. Germline loops: CDR1 SGHTA, CDR2 FQGTGA. V was pared by 1 base and J by 6 bases, with 13 bases between. The chain's CDR3 is CASSLMGGARNEQFF. The CDR3 DNA reads TGTGCCAGCAGCTTAATGGGGGGCGCACGCAATGAGCAGTTCTTC.

This clonotype was recorded many times. The chain links TRBV29-1 to TRBJ2-3; 8 bases are a match to TRBD1. The CDR3 has 14 amino acids. Germline V CDR1 and CDR2: SQVTM, ANQGSEA. After removal of 4 bases from V and 4 bases from J, the junction contained 7 bases not matched to a gene. The CDR3 sequence is CSVAGQVGADTQYF. In DNA form, the CDR3 reads TGCAGCGTTGCGGGACAGGTGGGAGCAGATACGCAGTATTTT.

This clonotype was counted ten times or more. The chain combines TRBV4-3 with TRBJ2-3; no definite D call. The CDR3 sequence is 15 residues long. In germline, CDR1 is LGHNA, CDR2 YSLEER. Between the trimmed V and J ends, which lost 0 bases and 1 base, there was a span of 8 bases. The CDR3 loop is CASSQDLHRTDTQYF. CDR3 DNA sequence: TGCGCCAGCAGCCAAGATCTGCATCGCACAGATACGCAGTATTTT.

The chain carries TRBV19 and TRBJ1-2; 8 bases align to TRBD1. CDR1 and CDR2 (germline): LNHDA, SQIVND (reference sequence). CDR3 size: 14 residues. V shed 5 bases and J 4 bases; nucleotides not matched to a gene: 6. Here the CDR3 DNA reads TGTGCCAGTAGTTCCAGGGGGCGCTCCTATGGCTACACCTTC. Encoded protein: CASSSRGRSYGYTF.